The 4 T cell receptor beta chains listed next were all sequenced from one sample in a study of T cell responses to AZD1222 COVID-19 vaccine (dated by TCRdb to the early 2020s). Library method: the immunoSEQ multiplex PCR assay. TCRdb took this table from immuneACCESS and kept in-frame rearrangements with V and J called. Such tables lack part of the clones; where checked against another copy, unresolved V genes explain under half of the gap, and the rest is unexplained. This sample comprises approximately 100,000 clones, 89% of them detected only once. About 19% of the sample is held by the ten biggest clonotypes. Sample time point, as interpreted from the label and publication: baseline before first vaccination. Here the sequenced sample was peripheral blood, taken on day 0 of AZD1222 vaccination. The receptors here all came from an adult in good health.

A word on this clone: A read error may account for a junction end that differs from germline. The chain has TRBV7-7 and TRBJ2-2, with D perhaps TRBD1 (6 bases). The germline V gene encodes CDR1 SSHAT and CDR2 FNYEAQ (reference sequence). The CDR3 spans 15 residues. The CDR3 spells CASSLGNTGIGELFF. The CDR3, as DNA: TGTGCTAGCAGCTTAGGAAATACAGGGATCGGGGAGCTGTTTTTT.

V gene TRBV7-9 combines with J gene TRBJ1-1; D is uncertain. Germline CDR1 reads SEHNR; CDR2 reads FQNEAQ (reference sequence). V dropped 5 bases and J dropped 5 bases, with 15 bases sitting between them. The length of the CDR3 is 14 residues. The CDR3 protein is CASSRPGGRTEAFF. The CDR3 nucleotides are TGTGCCAGCAGCCGCCCCGGCGGGAGGACTGAAGCTTTCTTT.

This clone has only a few counts. The same CDR3 can be traced to other DNA sequences in this sample. The chain combines TRBV9 with TRBJ2-7; weak D call: TRBD1 (6 bases). This CDR3 is 14 amino acids long. V dropped 0 bases and J dropped 2 bases, with 9 bases sitting between them. Looked up from germline, CDR1 is SGDLS and CDR2 is YYNGEE. The CDR3 nucleotides are TGTGCCAGCAGCGTAGGCGAGGGGGCCTACGAGCAGTACTTC. Amino acid sequence: CASSVGEGAYEQYF.

The chain combines TRBV14 with TRBJ2-3, with D unclear. Per germline, CDR1 SGHDN and CDR2 FVKESK. The V end was cut by 0 bases, the J end by 4 bases, with 17 bases between. This CDR3 contains 17 residues. The chain's CDR3 is CASSQEILPVSPDTQYF. CDR3 DNA: TGTGCCAGCAGCCAAGAAATATTGCCAGTATCTCCAGATACGCAGTATTTT.